This T cell receptor beta chain appears in the sequencing data of a study of technical replicates of blood from several donors. Repertoires were generated with immunoSEQ multiplex PCR, while TCRdb's copy carries only in-frame clones and drops some. This sample has 65,000 to 95,000 clones, with under 95% found just once. The material sequenced was T cells isolated from PBMCs. This receptor was obtained from a human donor in good health.

This chain's CDR3 is CASSIGDQVELYEQYF. The DNA of the CDR3 is TGCGCCAGCAGTATAGGAGATCAAGTAGAACTCTACGAGCAGTACTTC. The chain combines TRBV23-1 with TRBJ2-7; D not certain. TRBV23-1 is sorted into the ORF group, with uncertain function. V shed 5 bases and J shed 3 bases, with 20 bases lying between them. There are 16 residues in the CDR3.